This TCR beta chain was sequenced in a study of cytomegalovirus exposure and HLA in healthy donors. General study points: Overall, about 160 TCR beta chains were annotated as cytomegalovirus-associated. CMV serostatus alone was available as immune exposure information.

This clone was picked up a small number of times. Its antigen is unknown. Sequence at one end of the junction differs from germline and may be a read error. The study ran its PCR with 60 Vbeta and 13 Jbeta primers. Here immunoSEQ multiplex PCR was the method, and the copy in TCRdb shows in-frame clones only, minus some. The table lists 90,000 to 100,000 clones, about 74% of them singletons, with less than 10% in the top ten. The TCR sequence derives from a female donor in good health and CMV-seronegative. Sample: PBMCs.

The CDR3 is CSSSSQGALTYEQYF. In nucleotides, the CDR3 is TGTTCCAGCAGCTCCCAGGGGGCTCTAACCTACGAGCAGTACTTC. J is TRBJ2-7 and V is TRBV7-9, with TRBD1 identical over 8 bases. The CDR3 has 15 amino acids. Per germline, CDR1 SEHNR and CDR2 FQNEAQ (reference sequence).